This is a list of T cell receptor beta chains from one sample in a study of cytotoxic CD8 clonotypes in ibrutinib-treated CLL. Sequenced by immunoSEQ multiplex PCR; TCRdb stores in-frame clones only, minus some. The data show almost 45,000 clones, with roughly three quarters seen just once and roughly 14% held by the top ten. The specimen comprised PBMCs, sampled after 12 months of ibrutinib treatment. These receptors all come from a human donor with chronic lymphocytic leukemia. Both conserved end residues are part of each CDR3. The D gene is left open where the match is weak. Expanded clones get a size class; other rows say once, few or many, or leave the size out.

d_call j_call v_call clone_size cdr3_nt cdr3_aa
. TRBJ2-1 TRBV2 . TGTGCCAGCAGGGGGCGGGAACAACCTTCCTACAATGAGCAGTTCTTC CASRGREQPSYNEQFF
TRBD1 TRBJ2-7 TRBV19 . TGTGCCAGTAGAGTAAACGCAGGGGGAACCTACGAGCAGTACTTC CASRVNAGGTYEQYF
. TRBJ1-5 TRBV6-1 few TGTGCCAGCAGCGCCGTGGAGCCCCAGCATTTT CASSAVEPQHF
. TRBJ2-2 TRBV6-1 few TGTGCCAGCCAGGACTTCGGGGAGCTGTTTTTT CASQDFGELFF
. TRBJ1-4 TRBV5-1 . TGCGCCAGCAGCGAGTCCGGGACCCCGGGGGAAAAACTGTTTTTT CASSESGTPGEKLFF
. TRBJ1-1 TRBV10-1 . TGCGCCAGCAGTGAAGGAGGGGTTGGGAGTGAAGCTTTCTTT CASSEGGVGSEAFF
. TRBJ2-7 TRBV27 . TGTGCCAGCAGTTTAAAGCAAGCGTCCTACGAGCAGTACTTC CASSLKQASYEQYF
. TRBJ2-3 TRBV5-1 . TGCGCCAGCAGCTTTGGTAGCGGAGGGACAGATACGCAGTATTTT CASSFGSGGTDTQYF
TRBD1 TRBJ2-1 TRBV5-1 . TGCGCCAGCAGCTTGGCAGTGACAGGGGGCAATGAGCAGTTCTTC CASSLAVTGGNEQFF
. TRBJ2-6 TRBV28 . TGTGCCAGCAGTTCCCCCAGTGCCGGGGCCAACGTCCTGACTTTC CASSSPSAGANVLTF
TRBD1 TRBJ1-4 TRBV6-5 . TGTGCCAGCAGCCCCAGGACAGGGGGAGTTGAAAAACTGTTTTTT CASSPRTGGVEKLFF